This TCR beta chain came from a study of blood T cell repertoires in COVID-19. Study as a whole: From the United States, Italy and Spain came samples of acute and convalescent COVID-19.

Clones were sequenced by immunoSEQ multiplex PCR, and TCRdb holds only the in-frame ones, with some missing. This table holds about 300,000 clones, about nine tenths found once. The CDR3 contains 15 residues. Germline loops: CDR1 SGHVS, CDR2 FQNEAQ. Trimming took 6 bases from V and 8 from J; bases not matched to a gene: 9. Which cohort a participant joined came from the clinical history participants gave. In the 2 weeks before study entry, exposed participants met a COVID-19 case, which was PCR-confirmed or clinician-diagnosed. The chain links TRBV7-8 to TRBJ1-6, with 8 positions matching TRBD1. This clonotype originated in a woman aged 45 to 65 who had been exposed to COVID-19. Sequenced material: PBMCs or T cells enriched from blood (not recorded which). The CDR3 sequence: CASRSDRVDYSPLHF. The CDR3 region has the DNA TGTGCCAGCAGGTCGGACAGGGTTGATTATTCACCCCTCCACTTT.